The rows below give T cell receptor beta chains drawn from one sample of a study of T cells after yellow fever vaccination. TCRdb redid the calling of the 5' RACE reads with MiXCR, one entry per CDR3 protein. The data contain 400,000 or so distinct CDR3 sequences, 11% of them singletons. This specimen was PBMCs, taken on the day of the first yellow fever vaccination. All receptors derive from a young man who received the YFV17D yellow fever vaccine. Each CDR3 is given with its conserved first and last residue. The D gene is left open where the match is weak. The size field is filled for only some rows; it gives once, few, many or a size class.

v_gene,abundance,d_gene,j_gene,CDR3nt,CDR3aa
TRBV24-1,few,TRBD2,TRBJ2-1,TGTGCCACCAGTGATCGATCCCCCCTAGCGGGGGACTACAATGAGCAGTTCTTC,CATSDRSPLAGDYNEQFF
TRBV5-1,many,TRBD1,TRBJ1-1,TGTGCCAGCAGCTTAACAGGGGCAAACACTGAAGCTTTCTTT,CASSLTGANTEAFF
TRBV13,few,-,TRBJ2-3,TGTGCCAGCAGCTACGCGTCCTCTTCAGATACGCAGTATTTT,CASSYASSSDTQYF
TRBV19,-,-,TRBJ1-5,TGTGCCAGTAGTATCGGGACGCTCAGCAAGCCCCAGCATTTT,CASSIGTLSKPQHF
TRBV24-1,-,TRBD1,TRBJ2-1,TGTGCCACCAGTGATTTCCCGGGACAGGGGGTAGTTCGGGATGAGCAGTTCTTC,CATSDFPGQGVVRDEQFF
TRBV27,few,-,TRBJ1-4,TGTGCCAGCAGTCCCTTTCCCCGGGACGGCGGGGTGGAGGAAAAACTGTTTTTT,CASSPFPRDGGVEEKLFF
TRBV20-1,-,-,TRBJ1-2,TGCAGTGCTAGCTTGCCCAACTCCGTTAACTATGGCTACACCTTC,CSASLPNSVNYGYTF
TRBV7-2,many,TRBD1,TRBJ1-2,TGTGCCAGTCAGGGGGACGGCTATGGCTACACCTTC,CASQGDGYGYTF
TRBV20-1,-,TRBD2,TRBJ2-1,TGCAGTGCCTCTAGCGGGGGTGTAAATGAGCAGTTCTTC,CSASSGGVNEQFF
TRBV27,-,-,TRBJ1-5,TGTGCCAGCAGTAGGGGGGGTCCCAATCAGCCCCAGCATTTT,CASSRGGPNQPQHF
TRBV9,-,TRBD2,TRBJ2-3,TGTGCCAGCGGCCGGGAGGGGCTCACAGATACGCAGTATTTT,CASGREGLTDTQYF
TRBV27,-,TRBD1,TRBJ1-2,TGTGCCAGCAGCGTCCGCCGGGACAGGGCGCACCCAGACTATGGCTACACCTTC,CASSVRRDRAHPDYGYTF
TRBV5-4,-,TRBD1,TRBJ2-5,TGTGCCAGCAGTATTGGACAGGGGAATGCAGAGACCCAGTACTTC,CASSIGQGNAETQYF
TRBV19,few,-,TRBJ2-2,TGTGCCAGTAGTATTTTCTGGCTGACGAACACCGGGGAGCTGTTTTTT,CASSIFWLTNTGELFF
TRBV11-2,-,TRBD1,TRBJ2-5,TGTGCCAGCAGCACTACCTGGACAGGGCAAGAGACCCAGTACTTC,CASSTTWTGQETQYF
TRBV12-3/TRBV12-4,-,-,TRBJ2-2,TGTGCCAGCAGTTTAGGGCGGCAGGGGAGCGGGGAGCTGTTTTTT,CASSLGRQGSGELFF
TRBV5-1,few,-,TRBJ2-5,TGCGCCAGCAGCTTGAGTTTCAGGAACCAAGAGACCCAGTACTTC,CASSLSFRNQETQYF
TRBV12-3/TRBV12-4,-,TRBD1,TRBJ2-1,TGTGCCAGCAGTACGCAGGGGGCGTCGAATGAGCAGTTCTTC,CASSTQGASNEQFF
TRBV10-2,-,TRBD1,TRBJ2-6,TGCGCCAGCAGTGAGGGGGACAGGTGGATCTCCTCTGGGGCCAACGTCCTGACTTTC,CASSEGDRWISSGANVLTF
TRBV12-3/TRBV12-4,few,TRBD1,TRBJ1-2,TGTGCCAGCAGTTTTCTAAGAGGGGGCGGTCATGGCTACACCTTC,CASSFLRGGGHGYTF
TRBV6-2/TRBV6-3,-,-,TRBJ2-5,TGTGCCAGCAGTTACGTTGGCGATCAAGAGACCCAGTACTTC,CASSYVGDQETQYF
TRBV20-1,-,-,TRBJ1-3,TGCAGTGCTCCTCTCTTGGCGGGTGGAAACACCATATATTTT,CSAPLLAGGNTIYF
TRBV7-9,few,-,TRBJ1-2,TGTGCCAGCAGCTCCCGGCTCGAGGCTAACTATGGCTACACCTTC,CASSSRLEANYGYTF
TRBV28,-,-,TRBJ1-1,TGTGCCAGCACCCCCGAAAAGGGGTCGGGTGAAGCTTTCTTT,CASTPEKGSGEAFF
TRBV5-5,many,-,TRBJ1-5,TGTGCCAGCAGCTTGGGGGGGGCCTTTCAGCCCCAGCATTTT,CASSLGGAFQPQHF
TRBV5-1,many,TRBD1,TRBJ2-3,TGCGCCAGCAGCTCGGGGGCTCAGGGGGCTAGCACAGATACGCAGTATTTT,CASSSGAQGASTDTQYF
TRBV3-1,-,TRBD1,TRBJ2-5,TGTGCCTGCAGCCCAGGGACAGGGGCCCTCGAGACCCAGTACTTC,CACSPGTGALETQYF
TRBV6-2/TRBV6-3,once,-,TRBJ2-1,TGTGCCATCTCACAGGGATACTCCTACAATGAGCAGTTCTTC,CAISQGYSYNEQFF
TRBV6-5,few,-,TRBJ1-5,TGTGCCAGCAGTTACGTCCGGGGCAATCAGCCCCAGCATTTT,CASSYVRGNQPQHF
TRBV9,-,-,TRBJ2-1,TGTGCCAGCAGCGTCCACAATGAGCAGTTCTTC,CASSVHNEQFF
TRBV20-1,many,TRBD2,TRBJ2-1,TGCAGTGCTAGAGATCCTCGCGGGGGGTACAATGAGCAGTTCTTC,CSARDPRGGYNEQFF
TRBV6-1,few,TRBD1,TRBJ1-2,TGTGCCAGCAGAAAACCCGGGACAGTCTATGGCTACACCTTC,CASRKPGTVYGYTF
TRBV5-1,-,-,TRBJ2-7,TGCGCCAGCAGCTTGGGGCAGGACAACTACGAGCAGTACTTC,CASSLGQDNYEQYF
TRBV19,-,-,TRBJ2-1,TGTGCCAGTAGAGCCTTATGGCGGGACAGATCCTACAATGAGCAGTTCTTC,CASRALWRDRSYNEQFF
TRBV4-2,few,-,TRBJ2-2,TGTGCCAGCAGCTCCCGGACTACCGGGGAGCTGTTTTTT,CASSSRTTGELFF
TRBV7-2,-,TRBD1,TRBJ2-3,TGTGCCAGCAGCTTACCCCAGGGGGCGTTCACAGATACGCAGTATTTT,CASSLPQGAFTDTQYF
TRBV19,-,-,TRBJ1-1,TGTGCCAGTAGTATAGACCGATTCCCGGCAGGGCAGACTGAAGCTTTCTTT,CASSIDRFPAGQTEAFF
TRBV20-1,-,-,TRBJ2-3,TGCAGTGCCGGCCCCCTGGATACGCAGTATTTT,CSAGPLDTQYF
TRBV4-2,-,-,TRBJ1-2,TGTGCCAGCAGCCAAAACCGGCAAGCCAACTATGGCTACACCTTC,CASSQNRQANYGYTF
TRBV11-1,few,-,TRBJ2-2,TGTGCCAGCAGCCCCAGGACGTCGGGGGAGCTGTTTTTT,CASSPRTSGELFF
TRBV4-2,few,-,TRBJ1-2,TGTGCCAGCAGCCGCACTGCGGGTGGCTACGCCTTC,CASSRTAGGYAF
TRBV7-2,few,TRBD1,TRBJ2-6,TGTGCCAGCAGGGGACAGGGGGCTAAAGGGGCCAACGTCCTGACTTTC,CASRGQGAKGANVLTF
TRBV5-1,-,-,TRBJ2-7,TGCGCCAGCAGCTTGTTACCCACCGGGGACGAGCAGTACTTC,CASSLLPTGDEQYF
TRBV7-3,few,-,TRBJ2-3,TGTGCCAGCAGCTCGGGAGATGAGGATACGCAGTATTTT,CASSSGDEDTQYF
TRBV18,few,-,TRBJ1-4,TGTGCCAGCTCACCAACGAACCCAGGGCTAAATGAAAAACTGTTTTTT,CASSPTNPGLNEKLFF
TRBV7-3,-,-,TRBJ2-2,TGTGCCAGCAGCTCCCTCGGGAACGGGGAGCTGTTTTTT,CASSSLGNGELFF
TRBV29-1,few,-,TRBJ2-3,TGCAGCGTTGGGGAGGGGGCAGAAGATACGCAGTATTTT,CSVGEGAEDTQYF
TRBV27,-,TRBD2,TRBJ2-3,TGTGCCAGCAGACTAGCGGGGGCCGAAAATACGCAGTATTTT,CASRLAGAENTQYF
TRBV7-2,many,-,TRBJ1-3,TGTGCCAGCAGCCCGGCCCACTCTGGAAACACCATATATTTT,CASSPAHSGNTIYF
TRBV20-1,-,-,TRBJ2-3,TGCAGTGCTAGAGTACGGGGCTCAGATACGCAGTATTTT,CSARVRGSDTQYF
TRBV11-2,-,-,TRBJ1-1,TGTGCCAGCAGCTCTTACCCAGGCCCGAACACTGAAGCTTTCTTT,CASSSYPGPNTEAFF
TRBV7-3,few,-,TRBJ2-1,TGTGCCAGCAGCTTCAAAGGAGGCAATGAGCAGTTCTTC,CASSFKGGNEQFF
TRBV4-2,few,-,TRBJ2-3,TGTGCCAGCAGCCCCCTGGGGTCCACGGGCGCAGATACGCAGTATTTT,CASSPLGSTGADTQYF
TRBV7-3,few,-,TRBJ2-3,TGTGCCAGCAGCACCCGACAGGCAGATACGCAGTATTTT,CASSTRQADTQYF
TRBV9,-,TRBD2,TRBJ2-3,TGTGCCAGCAGCGTAGGAGCGGGGGTTCGCACAGATACGCAGTATTTT,CASSVGAGVRTDTQYF